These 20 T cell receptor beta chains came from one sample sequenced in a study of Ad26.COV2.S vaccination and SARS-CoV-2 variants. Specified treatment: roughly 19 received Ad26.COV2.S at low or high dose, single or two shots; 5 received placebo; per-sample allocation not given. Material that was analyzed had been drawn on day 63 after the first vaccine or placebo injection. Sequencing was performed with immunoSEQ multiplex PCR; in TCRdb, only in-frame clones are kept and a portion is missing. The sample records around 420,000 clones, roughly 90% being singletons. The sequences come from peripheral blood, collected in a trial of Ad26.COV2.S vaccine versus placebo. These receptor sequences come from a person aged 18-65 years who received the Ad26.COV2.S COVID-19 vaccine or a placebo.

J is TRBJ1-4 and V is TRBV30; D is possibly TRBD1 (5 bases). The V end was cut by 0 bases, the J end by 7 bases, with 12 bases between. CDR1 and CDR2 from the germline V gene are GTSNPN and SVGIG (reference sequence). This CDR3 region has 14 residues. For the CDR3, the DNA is TGTGCCTGGAGTGTCTCGGGGGGAGGTGAAAAACTGTTTTTT. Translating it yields CAWSVSGGGEKLFF.

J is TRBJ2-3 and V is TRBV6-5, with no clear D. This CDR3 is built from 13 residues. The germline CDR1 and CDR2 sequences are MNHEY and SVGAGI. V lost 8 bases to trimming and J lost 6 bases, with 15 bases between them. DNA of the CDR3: TGTGCCAGCCGGTTTTCGGGCGTGGATACGCAGTATTTT. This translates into CASRFSGVDTQYF.

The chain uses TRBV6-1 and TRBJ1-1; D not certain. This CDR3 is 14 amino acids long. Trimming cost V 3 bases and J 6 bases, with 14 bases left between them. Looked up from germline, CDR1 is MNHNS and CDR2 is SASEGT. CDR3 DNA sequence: TGTGCCAGCAGTGAGAGCCCGGACCGGGCTGAAGCTTTCTTT. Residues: CASSESPDRAEAFF.

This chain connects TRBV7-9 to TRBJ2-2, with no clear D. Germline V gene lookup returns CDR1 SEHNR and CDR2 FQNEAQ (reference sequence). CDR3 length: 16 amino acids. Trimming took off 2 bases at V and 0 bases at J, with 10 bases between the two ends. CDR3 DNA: TGTGCCAGCAGCTTATCTCTGCGATCGAACACCGGGGAGCTGTTTTTT. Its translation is CASSLSLRSNTGELFF.

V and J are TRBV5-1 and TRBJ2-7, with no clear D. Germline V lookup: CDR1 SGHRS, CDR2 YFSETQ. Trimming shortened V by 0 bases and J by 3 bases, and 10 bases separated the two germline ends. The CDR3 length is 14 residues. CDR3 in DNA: TGCGCCAGCAGCTTGGCGGCAGGCGACTACGAGCAGTACTTC. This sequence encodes CASSLAAGDYEQYF.

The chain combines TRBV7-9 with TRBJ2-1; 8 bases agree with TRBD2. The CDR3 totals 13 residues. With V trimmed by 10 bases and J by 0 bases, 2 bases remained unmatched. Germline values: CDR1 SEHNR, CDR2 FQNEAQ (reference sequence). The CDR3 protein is CAIGGDSYNEQFF. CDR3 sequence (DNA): TGTGCCATCGGGGGGGACTCCTACAATGAGCAGTTCTTC.

This CDR3 reads CASSSGQYNSPLHF. The CDR3 bases are TGTGCCAGCAGCTCGGGACAGTATAATTCACCCCTCCACTTT. This chain links TRBV7-9 with TRBJ1-6; 7 bases match TRBD1. V was pared by 4 bases and J by 4 bases, with 1 base of the junction left unmatched. This CDR3 is built from 14 residues. Germline V gene lookup returns CDR1 SEHNR and CDR2 FQNEAQ (reference sequence).

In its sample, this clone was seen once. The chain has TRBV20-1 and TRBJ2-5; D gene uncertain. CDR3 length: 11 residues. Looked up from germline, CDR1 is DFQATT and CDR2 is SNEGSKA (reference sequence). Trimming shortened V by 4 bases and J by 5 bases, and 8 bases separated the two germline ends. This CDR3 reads CSANNGETQYF. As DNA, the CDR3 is TGCAGTGCTAATAATGGGGAGACCCAGTACTTC.

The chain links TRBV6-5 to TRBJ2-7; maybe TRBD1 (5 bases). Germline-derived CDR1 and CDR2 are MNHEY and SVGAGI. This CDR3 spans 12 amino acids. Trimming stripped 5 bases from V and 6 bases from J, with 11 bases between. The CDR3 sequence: CASSLKRGEQYF. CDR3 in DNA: TGTGCCAGCAGTCTGAAAAGGGGCGAGCAGTACTTC.

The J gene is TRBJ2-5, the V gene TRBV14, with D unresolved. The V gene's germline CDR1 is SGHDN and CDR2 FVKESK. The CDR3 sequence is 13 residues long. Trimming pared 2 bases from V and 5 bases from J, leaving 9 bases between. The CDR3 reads CASSQSLWETQYF. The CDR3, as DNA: TGTGCCAGCAGCCAATCTCTATGGGAGACCCAGTACTTC.

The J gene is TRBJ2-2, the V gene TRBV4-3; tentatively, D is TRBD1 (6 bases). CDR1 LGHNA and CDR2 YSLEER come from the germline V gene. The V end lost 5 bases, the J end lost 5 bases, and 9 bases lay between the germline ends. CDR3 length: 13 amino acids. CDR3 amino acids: CASSSGATGELFF. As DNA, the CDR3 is TGCGCCAGCAGCTCAGGGGCGACCGGGGAGCTGTTTTTT.

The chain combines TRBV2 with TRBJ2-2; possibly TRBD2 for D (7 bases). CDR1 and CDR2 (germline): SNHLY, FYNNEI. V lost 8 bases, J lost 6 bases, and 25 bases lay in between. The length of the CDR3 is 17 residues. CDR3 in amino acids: CASRPLGRGTWAGELFF. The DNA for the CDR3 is TGTGCCAGCCGGCCTTTGGGGAGGGGGACCTGGGCCGGGGAGCTGTTTTTT.

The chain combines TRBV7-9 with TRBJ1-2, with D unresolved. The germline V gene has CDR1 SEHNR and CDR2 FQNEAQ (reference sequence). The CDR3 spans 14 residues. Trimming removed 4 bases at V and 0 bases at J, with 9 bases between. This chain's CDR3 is CASSSRGANYGYTF. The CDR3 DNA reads TGTGCCAGCAGCTCCCGGGGAGCTAACTATGGCTACACCTTC.

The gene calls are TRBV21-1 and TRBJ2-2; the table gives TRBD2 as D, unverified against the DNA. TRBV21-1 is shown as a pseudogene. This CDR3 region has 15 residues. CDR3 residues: CARTRRRSNTGELFF. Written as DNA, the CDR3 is TGTGCCCGCACCCGACGGAGATCGAACACCGGGGAGCTGTTTTTT.

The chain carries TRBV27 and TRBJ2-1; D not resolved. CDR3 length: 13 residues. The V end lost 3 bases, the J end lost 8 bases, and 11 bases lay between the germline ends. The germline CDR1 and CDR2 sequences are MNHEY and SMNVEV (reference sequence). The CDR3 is CASSLSVPHEQFF. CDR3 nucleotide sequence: TGTGCCAGCAGTTTGTCGGTTCCCCATGAGCAGTTCTTC.

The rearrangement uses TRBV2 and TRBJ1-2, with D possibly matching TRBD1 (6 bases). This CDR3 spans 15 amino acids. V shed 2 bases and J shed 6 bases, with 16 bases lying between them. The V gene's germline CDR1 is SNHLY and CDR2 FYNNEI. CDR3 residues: CASSEPEAGVHGYTF. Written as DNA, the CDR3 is TGTGCCAGCAGTGAACCAGAGGCAGGGGTGCATGGCTACACCTTC.

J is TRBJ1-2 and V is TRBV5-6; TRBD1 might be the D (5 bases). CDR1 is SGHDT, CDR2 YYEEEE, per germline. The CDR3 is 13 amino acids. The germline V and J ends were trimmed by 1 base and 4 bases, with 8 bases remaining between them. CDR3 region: CASSLRGGYGYTF. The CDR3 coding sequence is TGTGCCAGCAGCTTGCGGGGGGGCTATGGCTACACCTTC. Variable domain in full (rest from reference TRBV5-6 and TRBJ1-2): DAGVTQSPTHLIKTRGQQVTLRCSPKSGHDTVSWYQQALGQGPQFIFQYYEEEERQRGNFPDRFSGHQFPNYSSELNVNALLLGDSALYLCASSLRGGYGYTFGSGTRLTVV.

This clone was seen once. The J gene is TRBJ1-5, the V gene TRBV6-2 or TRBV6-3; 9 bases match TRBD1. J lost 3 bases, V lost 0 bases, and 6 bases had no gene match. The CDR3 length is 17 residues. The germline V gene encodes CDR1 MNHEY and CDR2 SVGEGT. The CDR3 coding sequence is TGTGCCAGCAGTTACTCGCTCGGGACAGGGAACAATCAGCCCCAGCATTTT. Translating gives CASSYSLGTGNNQPQHF.

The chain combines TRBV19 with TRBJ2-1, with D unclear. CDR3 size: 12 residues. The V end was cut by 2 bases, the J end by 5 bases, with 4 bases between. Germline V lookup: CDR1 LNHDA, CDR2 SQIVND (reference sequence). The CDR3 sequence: CASSIIDNEQFF. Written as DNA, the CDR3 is TGTGCCAGTAGTATAATCGACAATGAGCAGTTCTTC.

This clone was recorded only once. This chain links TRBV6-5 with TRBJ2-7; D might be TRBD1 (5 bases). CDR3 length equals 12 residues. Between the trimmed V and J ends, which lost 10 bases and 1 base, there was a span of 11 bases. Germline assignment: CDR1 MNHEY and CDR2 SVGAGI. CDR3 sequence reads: CATLSGSYEQYF. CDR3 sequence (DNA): TGTGCCACTCTATCAGGGTCCTACGAGCAGTACTTC.